Listed below are T cell receptor beta chains from one sample, sequenced in a study of blood T cell repertoires in COVID-19. Measured with immunoSEQ multiplex PCR; TCRdb has only the in-frame clones, and not every one. The sample records 150,000 to 200,000 clones, 84% being singletons. Input material: peripheral blood. All receptors come from a middle-aged man who had recovered from COVID-19. The CDR3 runs from the conserved cysteine through the conserved F or W. Each record gives: D gene, clone size, V gene, J gene, CDR3 protein, CDR3 DNA. The D gene is left open where the match is weak. Part of the rows lack a size; the others show once, few, many or a class for expanded clones.

-	-	TRBV7-9	TRBJ2-5	CASSSLNPPSGELPETQYF	TGTGCCAGCAGCTCACTTAACCCACCCTCCGGAGAGTTACCAGAGACCCAGTACTTC
-	-	TRBV15	TRBJ2-7	CATSRDARAEQYF	TGTGCCACCAGCAGAGATGCCAGGGCCGAGCAGTACTTC
-	-	TRBV6-2/TRBV6-3	TRBJ1-5	CASSSTGRQPQHF	TGTGCCAGCAGCTCCACAGGGAGACAGCCCCAGCATTTT
-	-	TRBV7-2	TRBJ2-2	CASSLVITGELFF	TGTGCCAGCAGCTTAGTCATCACCGGGGAGCTGTTTTTT
TRBD2	-	TRBV7-9	TRBJ2-2	CASSFPSGLNTGELFF	TGTGCCAGCAGCTTTCCTAGCGGGCTAAACACCGGGGAGCTGTTTTTT
-	few	TRBV6-2/TRBV6-3	TRBJ2-3	CASSRSTGQRLITDTQYF	TGTGCCAGCAGCCGAAGCACTGGACAGCGTCTTATCACAGATACGCAGTATTTT
-	-	TRBV12-3/TRBV12-4	TRBJ2-7	CASSLGRSYEQYF	TGTGCCAGCAGTTTAGGCAGGTCCTACGAGCAGTACTTC
-	few	TRBV7-9	TRBJ1-1	CASSSTQGNTEAFF	TGTGCCAGCAGCTCCACCCAGGGGAACACTGAAGCTTTCTTT
-	-	TRBV5-1	TRBJ2-2	CASSLLASSSGELFF	TGCGCCAGCAGCTTACTAGCCAGTTCCAGCGGGGAGCTGTTTTTT
TRBD1	-	TRBV10-3	TRBJ2-7	CAISEGQGGYEQYF	TGTGCCATCAGTGAGGGACAGGGGGGCTACGAGCAGTACTTC
-	-	TRBV5-1	TRBJ1-5	CASSLDSYSNQPQHF	TGCGCCAGCAGCCTGGACAGCTATAGCAATCAGCCCCAGCATTTT
TRBD2	-	TRBV6-5	TRBJ2-7	CASSFVAGGLEQYF	TGTGCCAGCAGTTTTGTAGCGGGGGGGCTCGAGCAGTACTTC
TRBD1	-	TRBV28	TRBJ2-3	CASERGPQSTDTQYF	TGTGCCAGCGAGAGGGGGCCTCAGAGCACAGATACGCAGTATTTT
-	-	TRBV5-4	TRBJ1-3	CASSSKFGNTIYF	TGTGCCAGCAGCAGCAAGTTTGGAAACACCATATATTTT
TRBD1	-	TRBV6-1	TRBJ2-1	CASSERDRGLKNEQFF	TGTGCCAGCAGTGAACGTGACAGGGGTCTGAAGAATGAGCAGTTCTTC
-	-	TRBV29-1	TRBJ1-4	CSVDGGAGEKLFF	TGCAGCGTTGACGGGGGAGCGGGGGAAAAACTGTTTTTT
-	-	TRBV30	TRBJ1-2	CAYPGTPYGYTF	TGTGCCTACCCCGGGACACCTTATGGCTACACCTTC
-	-	TRBV29-1	TRBJ2-5	CSVEGVGAGETQYF	TGCAGCGTTGAAGGGGTGGGGGCAGGGGAGACCCAGTACTTC
-	-	TRBV7-9	TRBJ2-1	CASSLGRGSYNEQFF	TGTGCCAGCAGCTTAGGACGCGGATCCTACAATGAGCAGTTCTTC
TRBD1	-	TRBV7-9	TRBJ1-2	CASSLLDRTNYGYTF	TGTGCCAGCAGCTTATTGGACAGGACCAACTATGGCTACACCTTC
-	-	TRBV7-2	TRBJ2-4	CASSFRGSPKNIQYF	TGTGCCAGCAGCTTTCGAGGTTCACCCAAAAACATTCAGTACTTC
-	once	TRBV11-3	TRBJ2-7	CAIHREPEQYF	TGTGCCATCCACCGGGAGCCCGAGCAGTACTTC
-	-	TRBV19	TRBJ1-5	CASSLQGYSNQPQHF	TGTGCCAGTAGTCTCCAGGGTTATAGCAATCAGCCCCAGCATTTT
TRBD2	-	TRBV27	TRBJ2-1	CASSLGTSGYNEQFF	TGTGCCAGCAGTTTAGGGACTAGCGGCTACAATGAGCAGTTCTTC